The TCR beta chain described here comes from a study of T cells in localized non-small cell lung cancer. Trimming left V 5 bases short and J 4 bases short, with 10 bases between. The CDR3 totals 13 residues. The germline gives CDR1 MNHEY, CDR2 SMNVEV (reference sequence). The study's findings and limits: Adjacent lung tissue had a median approximately 57 of the top 100 clones found in the tumor.

Note on this clone: The antigen is undetermined.

The protocol was immunoSEQ multiplex PCR, while the TCRdb copy is restricted to in-frame clones and leaves out a portion. The sample holds about 31,000 clones, 85% to 95% seen once. This receptor was identified in a woman aged 35 to 69 with stage I lung adenocarcinoma. The sequencing here drew on peripheral blood, taken before any cancer treatment. V usage is TRBV27 and J usage is TRBJ2-3; D remains ambiguous. The CDR3: CASSLYNPDTQYF. The CDR3 coding sequence is TGTGCCAGCAGTCTCTACAACCCAGATACGCAGTATTTT.